Below are 21 T cell receptor beta chains sequenced from a single sample in a study of beta chain features in type 1 diabetes. Every isolated RNA sample was fully reverse transcribed, so sequencing captured expressed TCRB transcripts. Assay: immunoSEQ multiplex PCR; the TCRdb copy retains only in-frame clones and omits some. In the table there are 900,000 or so clones, about 17% of which are singletons. Material: naive CD4+ T cells from blood. These receptors originate from a young woman in good health.

This clone came up a few times. The chain combines TRBV6-5 with TRBJ2-7; TRBD2 matches 12 bases. Germline V CDR1 and CDR2: MNHEY, SVGAGI. Germline trimming cut 2 bases from V and 2 bases from J; bases unmatched to any gene: 1. The CDR3 runs to 15 residues. CDR3 loop: CASSYGLAGTYEQYF. DNA of the CDR3: TGTGCCAGCAGTTACGGACTAGCGGGAACCTACGAGCAGTACTTC.

This clone was observed a few times. The rearrangement links TRBV28 to TRBJ1-2; tentatively, D is TRBD1 (6 bases). The CDR3 consists of 15 residues. In germline, CDR1 is MDHEN, CDR2 SYDVKM. Trimming took 4 bases from V and 4 from J, leaving 16 bases between them. This CDR3 is CASSSSGARGYGYTF. The CDR3, as DNA: TGTGCCAGCAGTTCCTCGGGGGCGCGCGGCTATGGCTACACCTTC.

A few counts support this clone. The rearrangement uses TRBV5-1 and TRBJ1-6; D gene uncertain. This CDR3 contains 16 residues. V lost 0 bases, J lost 7 bases, and 14 bases lay in between. Per germline, CDR1 SGHRS and CDR2 YFSETQ. The CDR3, as DNA: TGCGCCAGCAGCTTGGATCGTCGGCAGTTGAATTCACCCCTCCACTTT. Translating gives CASSLDRRQLNSPLHF.

This clone was observed a few times. V gene TRBV7-3 combines with J gene TRBJ2-5; tentative D call: TRBD1 (5 bases). The CDR3 spans 15 residues. Trimming took off 6 bases at V and 3 bases at J, with 17 bases between the two ends. Germline CDR1 SGHTA, CDR2 FQGTGA. In DNA, the CDR3 is TGTGCCAGCAGTAGAAGGGGCCGCTCTGAAGAGACCCAGTACTTC. It translates to CASSRRGRSEETQYF.

The chain is built from TRBV5-4 and TRBJ2-3; D gene unclear. Trimming took off 4 bases at V and 2 bases at J, with 5 bases between the two ends. Germline V gene data show CDR1 as SGHNT and CDR2 as YYREEE (reference sequence). The CDR3 is 12 amino acids. CDR3 DNA: TGTGCCAGCAGCCGCCCCACAGATACGCAGTATTTT. It encodes CASSRPTDTQYF.

This clone was recorded a few times. The rearrangement joins TRBV5-6 to TRBJ2-3, with D perhaps matching TRBD1 or TRBD2 (6 bases each). Germline CDR1 SGHDT, CDR2 YYEEEE. This CDR3 is built from 15 residues. The V end was cut by 4 bases, the J end by 2 bases, with 14 bases between. CDR3 nucleotide sequence: TGTGCCAGCAGCAAGCTTGGGGGGCTCACAGATACGCAGTATTTT. This gives the protein CASSKLGGLTDTQYF.

The chain recombines TRBV18 with TRBJ1-5, with D possibly being TRBD1 (5 bases). The CDR3 runs 14 residues. Trimming shortened V by 3 bases and J by 10 bases, and 16 bases separated the two germline ends. CDR1 and CDR2 from the germline V gene are KGHSH and LQKENI. DNA of the CDR3: TGTGCCAGCTCACCCCGGGACGGGGAGGGCCCCCAGCATTTT. It encodes CASSPRDGEGPQHF.

V usage is TRBV11-2 and J usage is TRBJ2-2; D unresolved. The CDR3 runs 15 residues. Germline-derived CDR1 and CDR2 are SGHAT and FQNNGV. Trimming stripped 2 bases from V and 4 bases from J, with 11 bases between. In DNA, the CDR3 is TGTGCCAGCAGCTTATTGCCCTTGCGCACCGGGGAGCTGTTTTTT. Its protein product is CASSLLPLRTGELFF.

This clone was detected only a few times. The chain links TRBV18 to TRBJ2-7; 12 bases line up with TRBD1. The germline gives CDR1 KGHSH, CDR2 LQKENI. There are 15 residues in the CDR3. V lost 3 bases, J lost 5 bases, and 5 bases stayed unmatched. The CDR3: CASSPQGQGANEQYF. CDR3 DNA sequence: TGTGCCAGCTCACCGCAGGGACAGGGGGCGAACGAGCAGTACTTC.

This chain links TRBV28 with TRBJ2-5; 7 nucleotides match TRBD1. The CDR3 has 15 residues. V shed 7 bases and J 2 bases; nucleotides not matched to a gene: 10. CDR1 is MDHEN, CDR2 SYDVKM, per germline. The CDR3 bases are TGTGCCAGCACCCGATACGGGACAGAGCAAGAGACCCAGTACTTC. Translated: CASTRYGTEQETQYF.

This clone was seen more than once but under ten times. The gene calls are TRBV5-4 and TRBJ2-1; 12 bases map to TRBD2. Germline V gives CDR1 SGHNT, CDR2 YYREEE (reference sequence). The CDR3 is 15 amino acids. V shed 4 bases and J 8 bases; nucleotides not matched to a gene: 7. CDR3 DNA: TGTGCCAGCAGCGCCCCACTAGCGGGAGGCCATGAGCAGTTCTTC. Protein sequence: CASSAPLAGGHEQFF.

This clone was detected a few times. The J gene is TRBJ2-5, the V gene TRBV19; D is perhaps TRBD1 (5 bases). In germline, CDR1 is LNHDA, CDR2 SQIVND (reference sequence). V lost 8 bases, J lost 4 bases, and 11 bases lay in between. CDR3 length: 12 residues. The CDR3 sequence: CASAQGRETQYF. CDR3 bases: TGTGCCAGTGCTCAGGGTAGAGAGACCCAGTACTTC.

This rearrangement joins TRBV9 to TRBJ2-3, with 8 nucleotides matching TRBD2. This CDR3 region has 19 residues. Per the germline V gene, CDR1 is SGDLS and CDR2 is YYNGEE. V lost 0 bases, J lost 2 bases, and 14 bases stayed unmatched. The CDR3 region has the DNA TGTGCCAGCAGCGTAGTAGCGTGGGGGAGCGGGAGCGTCACAGATACGCAGTATTTT. Encoded protein: CASSVVAWGSGSVTDTQYF.

The chain combines TRBV7-2 with TRBJ2-1; TRBD2 is a possible D gene (5 bases). CDR1 is SGHTA, CDR2 FQGNSA, per germline. V was pared by 3 bases and J by 10 bases, with 10 bases between. The CDR3 spans 12 residues. CDR3 in amino acids: CASSFQAEEQFF. The CDR3 DNA is TGTGCCAGCAGCTTTCAAGCGGAGGAGCAGTTCTTC.

This clone was counted a few times. The J gene is TRBJ2-5, the V gene TRBV7-8; no definite D call. Germline V gene sequence: CDR1 SGHVS, CDR2 FQNEAQ. CDR3 length: 15 amino acids. V was clipped by 0 bases and J by 9 bases, with 17 bases between them. CDR3 sequence (DNA): TGTGCCAGCAGCTTAGCTAGACCGGCCCCCATGGCCCAGTACTTC. The encoded protein is CASSLARPAPMAQYF.

The rearrangement uses TRBV6-5 and TRBJ1-2; 7 bases fit TRBD1. CDR3 length: 16 amino acids. Losses at the gene ends were 4 bases for V and 7 bases for J; bases not matched to a gene: 15. CDR1 is MNHEY and CDR2 is SVGAGI in the germline V gene. In nucleotides, the CDR3 is TGTGCCAGCAGTTTAACAACCACAGGGGCGAATACTGGCTACACCTTC. This encodes CASSLTTTGANTGYTF.

This clone has a handful of counts. The gene calls are TRBV20-1 and TRBJ2-1; D gene ambiguous. Germline lookup yields CDR1 DFQATT and CDR2 SNEGSKA (reference sequence). The CDR3 contains 11 residues. V gave up 4 bases and J gave up 4 bases, with 5 bases separating them. The CDR3 bases are TGCAGTGCTACCGATTACAATGAGCAGTTCTTC. It is translated as CSATDYNEQFF.

This clone appeared a few times. Other DNA sequences from this sample encode an identical CDR3 as well. The chain employs TRBV7-2 and TRBJ2-5, with no clear D. V was clipped by 2 bases and J by 5 bases, with 6 bases between them. The germline CDR1 and CDR2 sequences are SGHTA and FQGNSA. The CDR3 totals 12 residues. CDR3 coding DNA: TGTGCCAGCAGCTTATTAGGCGAGACCCAGTACTTC. Encoded protein: CASSLLGETQYF.

V gene TRBV4-3 combines with J gene TRBJ2-3; tentatively, D is TRBD2 (6 bases). The V end was cut by 2 bases, the J end by 1 base, with 13 bases between. This CDR3 spans 16 amino acids. Germline lookup yields CDR1 LGHNA and CDR2 YSLEER. The CDR3 reads CASSQRGNWGTDTQYF. The CDR3 DNA sequence: TGCGCCAGCAGCCAACGGGGGAATTGGGGCACAGATACGCAGTATTTT.

This chain uses TRBV18 with TRBJ1-4; D perhaps matches TRBD1 (5 bases). V was cut by 5 bases and J by 8 bases, with 15 bases left in between. This CDR3 contains 14 residues. Germline loops: CDR1 KGHSH, CDR2 LQKENI. The CDR3 reads CASSSGHGGEKLFF. CDR3 in DNA: TGTGCCAGCTCATCCGGACACGGGGGGGAAAAACTGTTTTTT.

This clone was found a few times. This chain joins TRBV18 and TRBJ2-2; D assignment may be TRBD1 or TRBD2 (5 bases each). Trimming shortened V by 3 bases and J by 3 bases, and 14 bases separated the two germline ends. Per the germline V gene, CDR1 is KGHSH and CDR2 is LQKENI. This CDR3 spans 16 amino acids. DNA for the CDR3: TGTGCCAGCTCACCGGGGACCCCGAGTTACACCGGGGAGCTGTTTTTT. Protein: CASSPGTPSYTGELFF.